This record looks at one T cell receptor beta chain sequence and its context. The clone's antigen remains unknown. Nothing much larger sits one base from this clone, and base qualities are not available. The library was made by the immunoSEQ multiplex PCR assay. The immuneACCESS repertoire file appears here via TCRdb, limited to in-frame rearrangements. These files lack a portion of the clones; in checked studies, under half of the deficit traces to unresolved V genes, and the cause of the others is not known. The sample has about 90,000 clones on record, about nine tenths of them singletons. More than 3.5% of the sample rests with the top ten. The data are from a study of control samples from healthy donors and cancer patients (dated by TCRdb to about 2020). Sequences LNHNV (CDR1) and YYDKDF (CDR2) are obtained from the germline V gene (reference sequence). There are 13 amino acids in the CDR3, from cysteine to phenylalanine inclusive. The CDR3 DNA has 39 bases and is translated from base 1. For this chain, trimming is 8 bases at the V end and 5 bases at the J end, and the number of junction bases without a gene match is 8.

Source material: blood. The sequence derives from a woman younger than 35 in good health. The sequence joins TRBV15 to TRBJ2-7, with 8 central nucleotides matching TRBD1. The DNA sequence is as follows: TGTGCCACCGCGGACAGGGTATTGGACGAGCAGTACTTC. Translated, this gives CATADRVLDEQYF.